This TCR beta chain is drawn from a study of T cell changes during pregnancy in multiple sclerosis. CDR1 is SGHRS and CDR2 is YFSETQ in the germline V gene. The CDR3 is 13 amino acids. V was clipped by 2 bases and J by 0 bases, with 5 bases between them. TCRdb's table, derived via immunoSEQ multiplex PCR, lists solely in-frame clones and lacks some. The profile shows about 59,000 clones, approximately 91% of them singletons. This TCR came from a female donor with multiple sclerosis, enrolled in a pregnancy study. The chain combines TRBV5-1 with TRBJ1-1; D might be TRBD1 (5 bases). The sample in question was peripheral blood, obtained in the second trimester of pregnancy. CDR3 coding DNA: TGCGCCAGCAGCTTAGGGGTGAACACTGAAGCTTTCTTT. Translated: CASSLGVNTEAFF.